These 12 T cell receptor beta chains were sequenced from one sample in a study of a mutant IDH1 vaccine in newly diagnosed glioma. Sequenced by immunoSEQ multiplex PCR; TCRdb stores in-frame clones only, minus some. The repertoire holds around 33,000 clones, with less than 90% as singletons. Time point specified: baseline, week 1 (first vaccination visit). Indicated treatment: pre-vaccination baseline after standard-of-care therapy. The sequencing used PBMCs, collected from a glioma patient treated with radiotherapy, temozolomide or both. The receptors were sampled from a woman aged 40 to 50 with glioma.

V usage is TRBV5-1 and J usage is TRBJ2-3; 9 bases match TRBD2. Germline values: CDR1 SGHRS, CDR2 YFSETQ. The CDR3 loop spans 15 amino acids. The V and J ends lost 4 bases and 6 bases, in that order; junction bases with no gene match: 9. The CDR3 coding sequence is TGCGCCAGCAGCCCCTGGACTAGCGCGAGGGATACGCAGTATTTT. This translates into CASSPWTSARDTQYF.

The CDR3 coding sequence is TGTGCCAGTAGTGCCCGGGGGGACTCCTACAATGAGCAGTTCTTC. This sequence encodes CASSARGDSYNEQFF. The V gene is TRBV19, the J gene TRBJ2-1; 7 nucleotides line up with TRBD2. Trimming cost V 5 bases and J 0 bases; bases outside gene matches: 4. This CDR3 region has 15 residues. Germline CDR1 LNHDA, CDR2 SQIVND (reference sequence).

In DNA form, the CDR3 reads TGCGCCAGCAGCTTGGTGTCGGGGGGCTCCTACAATGAGCAGTTCTTC. This encodes CASSLVSGGSYNEQFF. V is TRBV5-1 and J is TRBJ2-1; 7 positions match TRBD2. CDR3 length equals 16 residues. Trimming took 0 bases from V and 0 from J; bases not matched to a gene: 3. Germline V gives CDR1 SGHRS, CDR2 YFSETQ.

The V and J genes are TRBV5-4 and TRBJ2-2; TRBD2 might be the D (6 bases). V was pared by 2 bases and J by 2 bases, with 7 bases between. Germline V CDR1 and CDR2: SGHNT, YYREEE (reference sequence). The CDR3 contains 14 residues. CDR3 sequence reads: CASSFAGNTGELFF. The CDR3 nucleotides are TGTGCCAGCAGCTTCGCGGGAAACACCGGGGAGCTGTTTTTT. Drawing the rest from reference TRBV5-4 and TRBJ2-2, the complete variable domain is ETGVTQSPTHLIKTRGQQVTLRCSSQSGHNTVSWYQQALGQGPQFIFQYYREEENGRGNFPPRFSGLQFPNYSSELNVNALELDDSALYLCASSFAGNTGELFFGEGSRLTVL.

The chain joins TRBV29-1 to TRBJ2-3; 10 nucleotides agree with TRBD2. This CDR3 spans 15 amino acids. V was clipped by 2 bases and J by 5 bases; unmatched bases: 7. Germline V gives CDR1 SQVTM, CDR2 ANQGSEA. Here the CDR3 DNA reads TGCAGCGTTGAAAGAGCGGGGGGGCCGGGAGATACGCAGTATTTT. Its protein product is CSVERAGGPGDTQYF.

The chain recombines TRBV15 with TRBJ2-3, with D unresolved. Germline CDR1 is LNHNV and CDR2 is YYDKDF (reference sequence). Trimming shortened V by 2 bases and J by 0 bases, and 0 bases separated the two germline ends. The CDR3 runs 12 residues. The CDR3 DNA sequence: TGTGCCACCAGCAGAAGCACAGATACGCAGTATTTT. Translating it yields CATSRSTDTQYF. Supplemented by reference TRBV15 and TRBJ2-3, the full variable domain reads DAMVIQNPRYQVTQFGKPVTLSCSQTLNHNVMYWYQQKSSQAPKLLFHYYDKDFNNEADTPDNFQSRRPNTSFCFLDIRSPGLGDTAMYLCATSRSTDTQYFGPGTRLTVL.

This clone is categorized as medium-sized (0.01 to 0.1%). The chain uses TRBV5-1 and TRBJ2-1, with a tentative D call TRBD2 (6 bases). Trimming removed 1 base from V and 2 bases from J, with 13 bases in between. This CDR3 is 16 amino acids long. The germline gives CDR1 SGHRS, CDR2 YFSETQ. The CDR3, as DNA: TGCGCCAGCAGCTTGTGGGCTAGCGAAACCTACAATGAGCAGTTCTTC. Translated, it gives CASSLWASETYNEQFF.

The chain is built from TRBV21-1 and TRBJ2-7; TRBD1, as called in the table, went unchecked against the DNA. TRBV21-1 is listed as a pseudogene. The CDR3 sequence is 15 residues long. The CDR3 spells CASSKCQAISYEQYF. CDR3 bases: TGTGCCAGCAGCAAGTGTCAGGCTATCTCCTACGAGCAGTACTTC.

The rearrangement links TRBV7-9 to TRBJ2-1, with a weak D call TRBD2 (5 bases). V shed 3 bases and J shed 7 bases, with 13 bases lying between them. The CDR3 runs to 14 residues. Germline V gene lookup returns CDR1 SEHNR and CDR2 FQNEAQ (reference sequence). The CDR3 protein is CASSFPRGRNEQFF. For the CDR3, the DNA is TGTGCCAGCAGCTTTCCACGGGGAAGGAATGAGCAGTTCTTC.

J is TRBJ1-5 and V is TRBV15; 9 positions agree with TRBD1. The CDR3 consists of 15 residues. Germline V gene data show CDR1 as LNHNV and CDR2 as YYDKDF (reference sequence). V dropped 3 bases and J dropped 2; count of bases not matched to a gene: 2. The CDR3 DNA sequence: TGTGCCACCAGCAGGAGGACAGGGGGCAATCAGCCCCAGCATTTT. Amino acids: CATSRRTGGNQPQHF.

J is TRBJ1-3 and V is TRBV18; unclear D gene. V was cut by 2 bases and J by 0 bases, with 5 bases left in between. This CDR3 has 14 residues. Per germline, CDR1 KGHSH and CDR2 LQKENI. The CDR3 is CASSPGLSGNTIYF. Written as DNA, the CDR3 is TGTGCCAGCTCACCAGGGCTCTCTGGAAACACCATATATTTT.

The chain uses TRBV27 and TRBJ1-6; maybe TRBD1 (5 bases). The CDR3 consists of 15 residues. Trimming stripped 3 bases from V and 7 bases from J, with 13 bases between. The germline V gene has CDR1 MNHEY and CDR2 SMNVEV (reference sequence). The DNA for the CDR3 is TGTGCCAGCAGTTTGGGGCAGGGCGCGAATTCACCCCTCCACTTT. Amino acid sequence: CASSLGQGANSPLHF.